This T cell receptor (beta chain) originates from a study of cytomegalovirus exposure and HLA in healthy donors. Study-level points and caveats: In a later analysis, approximately 15,000 TCR beta sequences were associated with HLA alleles at 0.05 false discovery rate.

PCR involved 60 Vbeta and 13 Jbeta primers. Assay used: immunoSEQ multiplex PCR; TCRdb lists only in-frame clones, some missing. Of fewer than 250,000 clones in the sample, 75% to 85% were seen once. Germline V gene sequence: CDR1 SGHDT, CDR2 YYEEEE. This CDR3 has 15 amino acids. V gave up 0 bases and J gave up 5 bases, with 12 bases separating them. Notes on this clone: Antigen: not known.

This TCR was sampled from a girl aged 5-17 years in good health and CMV-seronegative. The sequenced material came from PBMCs. The chain couples TRBV5-6 to TRBJ1-3, with no clear D. The CDR3 spells CASSLASDTRNTIYF. The CDR3 DNA follows: TGTGCCAGCAGCTTGGCCTCTGACACAAGAAACACCATATATTTT.